The clone carrying this TCR beta chain was seen at least ten times. Its antigen remains unknown. At one of its ends the junction is not consistent with the germline gene, which may arise from a read error. This sample is part of a study of T cells in Graves' hyperthyroidism and ophthalmopathy. This CDR3 is 13 amino acids long. Germline V gene data show CDR1 as SGHRS and CDR2 as YFSETQ. Study-wide points: The model forecast ophthalmopathy, anticipating it by a median roughly 6.3 months before onset.

Authors of the study amplified TCR beta CDR3 regions from RNA transcripts. When the TCR CDR3 underwent first-round RT-PCR, the HTBI primer set was used. TCRdb re-derived calls from the multiplex PCR reads in MiXCR, one entry per CDR3 protein. In the table there are more than 500,000 distinct CDR3 sequences, 12% to 15% of which are singletons. The patients, who ranged from 18 to 65 in age, presented with newly diagnosed hyperthyroidism lasting under 2 months. The study based diagnoses on clinical symptoms, serum thyroxine and TRAb, thyroid ultrasound and orbital computed tomography. Sequenced: blood. The chain uses TRBV5-1 and TRBJ2-5; D is ambiguous. This TCR was recovered from a woman aged 40 to 55 with Graves' hyperthyroidism. The CDR3 region is CASSLGAQETQYF. The CDR3, as DNA: TGTGCCAGCAGTTTAGGTGCTCAAGAGACCCAGTACTTC.